The rows below give T cell receptor beta chains drawn from one sample of a study of blood T cell repertoires in COVID-19. Profiling relied on immunoSEQ multiplex PCR, and the TCRdb table lists in-frame clones only, not all of them. Altogether around 250,000 clones are present, 75% to 90% being singletons, with the ten largest covering 1.9%. The specimen sequenced was PBMCs or T cells enriched from blood (not recorded which). The receptors were sampled from a woman in her fifties or sixties who had recovered from COVID-19. The CDR3 runs from the conserved cysteine through the conserved F or W.

j_call v_call cdr3_aa
TRBJ2-5 TRBV7-9 CASSPTFQETQYF
TRBJ1-2 TRBV7-8 CASSLADGAGYTF
TRBJ2-4 TRBV11-3 CASSPGGAKNIQYF
TRBJ2-2 TRBV9 CASSVRGSGTGELFF
TRBJ1-1 TRBV6-2/TRBV6-3 CASSSQGGNTEAFF
TRBJ2-7 TRBV27 CASSLNPSRYEQYF
TRBJ1-1 TRBV5-4 CASSPVTGDTEAFF
TRBJ2-1 TRBV12-3/TRBV12-4 CASSRQGIGEQFF
TRBJ2-1 TRBV29-1 CSVRTSGAHNEQFF
TRBJ2-3 TRBV6-5 CASNRQGGVDTQYF
TRBJ2-1 TRBV12-5 CASGFIAGDEQFF
TRBJ2-7 TRBV5-6 CASSSILTGTSGSYYEQYF
TRBJ2-7 TRBV7-8 CASSLPSGRQYF
TRBJ2-1 TRBV2 CASRGRGDEQFF
TRBJ2-5 TRBV3-1/TRBV3-2 CASSQERTSAQETQYF
TRBJ2-2 TRBV6-5 CASSYPRQGNTGELFF
TRBJ2-3 TRBV5-1 CASSLGQLGGDTQYF
TRBJ2-7 TRBV9 CASKSGEESYEQYF
TRBJ2-2 TRBV7-9 CASSKQGQATGELFF
TRBJ1-2 TRBV29-1 CSVSYSGTGGDGYTF
TRBJ2-1 TRBV4-1 CASSHPGLAGGFEQFF
TRBJ2-7 TRBV7-9 CASSTGTAPREQYF
TRBJ2-7 TRBV28 CASGRTVRNYEQYF
TRBJ2-2 TRBV18 CASSPGREQFPGELFF
TRBJ1-1 TRBV28 CASLYREHTEAFF
TRBJ2-2 TRBV19 CASSRVAGGDTGELFF
TRBJ1-4 TRBV27 CASSSLIATNEKLFF
TRBJ2-4 TRBV2 CASSFPGQVMDIQYF
TRBJ1-5 TRBV7-8 CASSLQGGNQPQHF
TRBJ1-4 TRBV27 CASSTRPGGAVKLFF
TRBJ1-5 TRBV4-1 CASSQLGQGNQPQHF
TRBJ1-1 TRBV5-8 CASSRGGARAFF
TRBJ2-1 TRBV3-1/TRBV3-2 CASSAYGTSGRNEQFF
TRBJ2-1 TRBV3-1/TRBV3-2 CASSHPTSNEQFF
TRBJ2-1 TRBV4-1 CASSQDIGPSLDEQFF
TRBJ2-7 TRBV19 CASKIVAGAHEQYF
TRBJ2-7 TRBV18 CASSPGQGNYEQYF
TRBJ1-4 TRBV28 CASSLLGQGLATNEKLFF
TRBJ2-7 TRBV7-8 CASSLDASLKYF
TRBJ2-7 TRBV28 CASSPRTGGSYEQYF
TRBJ2-2 TRBV7-9 CASSPRLSSGFNTGELFF
TRBJ1-5 TRBV5-6 CASSLWGVNQPQHF
TRBJ1-4 TRBV7-8 CASRKGDEKLFF
TRBJ2-1 TRBV7-9 CASSPWGTSGTVEQFF
TRBJ1-1 TRBV9 CASSPTGVTNTEAFF
TRBJ2-7 TRBV5-1 CASSLLGDYDEQYF
TRBJ2-1 TRBV5-1 CASSLGTGDYNEQFF
TRBJ1-6 TRBV18 CASSPQEKHNSPLHF
TRBJ1-5 TRBV28 CASSSGTFSNQPQHF
TRBJ1-2 TRBV12-3/TRBV12-4 CASSTQGYGYTF
TRBJ2-3 TRBV27 CASSFRSGRALGTDTQYF
TRBJ2-7 TRBV5-1 CASSFGGGEQYF
TRBJ2-1 TRBV15 CATSRDGRVSYNEQFF
TRBJ2-3 TRBV4-1 CASSQVLRVTPSTDTQYF
TRBJ2-2 TRBV5-1 CASSWDSSNTGELFF
TRBJ2-3 TRBV4-1 CASSSYLSGSGDTQYF
TRBJ2-7 TRBV11-2 CASSLVVGQSYEQYF
TRBJ2-7 TRBV28 CASRKGLAGGSYEQYF